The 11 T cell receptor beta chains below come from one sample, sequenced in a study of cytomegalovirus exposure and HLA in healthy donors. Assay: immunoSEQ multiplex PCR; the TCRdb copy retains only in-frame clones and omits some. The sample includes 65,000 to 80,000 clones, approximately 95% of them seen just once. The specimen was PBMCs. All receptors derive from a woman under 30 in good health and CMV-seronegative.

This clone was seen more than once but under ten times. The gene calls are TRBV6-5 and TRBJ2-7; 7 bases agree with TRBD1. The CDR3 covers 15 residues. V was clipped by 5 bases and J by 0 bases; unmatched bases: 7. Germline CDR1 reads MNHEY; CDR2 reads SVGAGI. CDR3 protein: CASSGEQGTSYEQYF. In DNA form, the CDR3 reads TGTGCCAGCAGTGGGGAACAGGGGACCTCCTACGAGCAGTACTTC.

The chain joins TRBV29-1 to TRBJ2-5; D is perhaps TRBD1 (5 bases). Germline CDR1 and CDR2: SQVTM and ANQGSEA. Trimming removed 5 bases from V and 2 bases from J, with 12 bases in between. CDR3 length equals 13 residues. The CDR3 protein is CSVFLTAQETQYF. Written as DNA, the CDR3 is TGCAGCGTTTTTCTGACAGCTCAAGAGACCCAGTACTTC. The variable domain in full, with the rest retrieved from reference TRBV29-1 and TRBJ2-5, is SAVISQKPSRDICQRGTSLTIQCQVDSQVTMMFWYRQQPGQSLTLIATANQGSEATYESGFVIDKFPISRPNLTFSTLTVSNMSPEDSSIYLCSVFLTAQETQYFGPGTRLLVL.

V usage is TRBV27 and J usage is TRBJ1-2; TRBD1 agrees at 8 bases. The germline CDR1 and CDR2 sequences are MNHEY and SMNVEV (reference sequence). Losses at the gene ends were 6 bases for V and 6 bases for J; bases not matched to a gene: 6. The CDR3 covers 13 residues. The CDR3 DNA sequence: TGTGCCAGCAGCCGACAGGGGACCGATGGCTACACCTTC. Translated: CASSRQGTDGYTF.

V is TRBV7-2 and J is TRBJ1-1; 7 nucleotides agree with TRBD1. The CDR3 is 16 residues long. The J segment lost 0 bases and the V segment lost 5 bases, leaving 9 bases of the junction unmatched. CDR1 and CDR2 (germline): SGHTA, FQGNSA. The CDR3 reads CASSHGQVGMNTEAFF. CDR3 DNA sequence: TGTGCCAGCAGCCATGGACAGGTCGGGATGAACACTGAAGCTTTCTTT.

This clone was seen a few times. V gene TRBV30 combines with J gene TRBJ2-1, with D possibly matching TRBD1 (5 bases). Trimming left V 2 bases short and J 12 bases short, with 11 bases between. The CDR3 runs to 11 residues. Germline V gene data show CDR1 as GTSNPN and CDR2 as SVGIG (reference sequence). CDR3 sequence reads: CAWSLGVVQFF. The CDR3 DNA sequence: TGTGCCTGGAGTTTAGGGGTTGTGCAGTTCTTC.

CDR3: CASSPGQVGYGYTF. CDR3 coding DNA: TGTGCCAGCAGCCCGGGACAGGTGGGCTATGGCTACACCTTC. The gene calls are TRBV2 and TRBJ1-2; 8 bases map to TRBD1. J was trimmed by 4 bases and V by 6 bases; bases with no gene match: 7. The CDR3 sequence is 14 residues long. CDR1 and CDR2 (germline): SNHLY, FYNNEI.

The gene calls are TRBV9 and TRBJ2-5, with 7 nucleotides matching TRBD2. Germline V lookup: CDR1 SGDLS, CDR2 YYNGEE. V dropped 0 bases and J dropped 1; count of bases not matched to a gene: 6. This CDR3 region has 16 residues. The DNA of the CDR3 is TGTGCCAGCAGCGTAGGGCGGGGGAGACTCCAAGAGACCCAGTACTTC. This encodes CASSVGRGRLQETQYF.

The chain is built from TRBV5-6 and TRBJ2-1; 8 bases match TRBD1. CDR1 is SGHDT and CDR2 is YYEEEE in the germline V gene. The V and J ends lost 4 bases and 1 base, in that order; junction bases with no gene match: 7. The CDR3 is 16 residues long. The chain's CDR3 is CASSGGTGASYNEQFF. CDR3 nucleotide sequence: TGTGCCAGCAGCGGGGGGACAGGAGCGTCCTACAATGAGCAGTTCTTC.

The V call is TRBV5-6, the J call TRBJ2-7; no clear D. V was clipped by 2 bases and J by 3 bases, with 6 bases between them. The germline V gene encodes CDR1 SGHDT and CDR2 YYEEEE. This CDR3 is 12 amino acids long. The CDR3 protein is CASSLNSYEQYF. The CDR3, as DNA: TGTGCCAGCAGCTTAAATAGCTACGAGCAGTACTTC.

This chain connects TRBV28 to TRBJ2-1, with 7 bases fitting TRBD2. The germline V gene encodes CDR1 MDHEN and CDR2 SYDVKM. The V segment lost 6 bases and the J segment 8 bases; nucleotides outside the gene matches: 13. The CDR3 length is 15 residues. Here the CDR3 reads CASSPAGGSEDEQFF. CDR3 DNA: TGTGCCAGCAGCCCCGCGGGCGGGAGTGAAGATGAGCAGTTCTTC.

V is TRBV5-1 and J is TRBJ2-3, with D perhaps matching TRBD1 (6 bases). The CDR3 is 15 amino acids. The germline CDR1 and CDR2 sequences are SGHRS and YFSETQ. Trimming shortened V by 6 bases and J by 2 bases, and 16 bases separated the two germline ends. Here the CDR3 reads CASTLGDTNTDTQYF. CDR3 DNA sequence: TGCGCCAGCACCCTAGGGGACACTAACACAGATACGCAGTATTTT.